Sequencing of this TCR beta chain was carried out in a study of blood T cell repertoires in COVID-19. Study summary: Samples representing acute and convalescent COVID-19 were sourced from the United States, Italy and Spain.

Source study methods: From reference gene primer amplification, estimates of nucleated cell counts were derived. Here immunoSEQ multiplex PCR was the method, and the copy in TCRdb shows in-frame clones only, minus some. The D gene and trimming were derived from the DNA, and the V and J assignments and clone size from that table. The sample contains 100,000 to 150,000 clones, 70% to 85% of which appear only once. This CDR3 comprises 17 residues. The germline V gene has CDR1 LGHNA and CDR2 YNFKEQ. Trimming pared 0 bases from V and 7 bases from J, leaving 18 bases between. The V call is TRBV4-2, the J call TRBJ1-4; a possible D gene is TRBD1 (6 bases). Material for sequencing was peripheral blood. The source is a woman aged 55-75 years with acute or convalescent COVID-19. In nucleotides, the CDR3 is TGTGCCAGCAGCCAAGAGGGCCTACGGGGGGGGCGTGAAAAACTGTTTTTT. This gives the protein CASSQEGLRGGREKLFF.